The 29 T cell receptor beta chains below come from one sample, sequenced in a study of CD8 T cells in ankylosing spondylitis (dated by TCRdb to the late 2010s). The full study reports these points: A TCR beta motif of fewer than 10 highly homologous amino acid variants appeared characteristic of blood from ankylosing spondylitis patients.

Libraries came from 5' RACE. Sequencer: Illumina HiSeq 2500. TCRdb reran the public reads through fastp at Q25 and MiXCR, keeping productive beta chains. CDR3 protein duplicates are merged, each entry listing the most common genes and DNA. Across this sample there are approximately 300,000 distinct CDR3 sequences, with roughly 8% seen only once. Together, the top ten hold roughly 14% of the sample. Their recognized antigens are unknown. Sample: blood, either unsorted or a sorted T cell fraction (not recorded which). The origin of the receptors is a male donor with ankylosing spondylitis.

This clonotype was picked up a small number of times. The chain carries TRBV18 and TRBJ2-7, with 8 nucleotides matching TRBD2. The CDR3 totals 15 residues. J gave up 4 bases and V 1 base, and 6 bases lay outside the gene matches. Germline loops: CDR1 KGHSH, CDR2 LQKENI. DNA of the CDR3: TGTGCCAGCTCACCACGCAGTAGCGGGAATTACGAGCAGTACTTC. Translation: CASSPRSSGNYEQYF.

This clonotype was observed a few times. The chain combines TRBV7-6 with TRBJ2-7; 9 positions agree with TRBD1. V was clipped by 5 bases and J by 5 bases; unmatched bases: 7. The CDR3 consists of 14 residues. Germline V gene data show CDR1 as SGHVS and CDR2 as FNYEAQ. For the CDR3, the DNA is TGTGCCAGCAGCCCCGGGACAGGGACTCACGAGCAGTACTTC. Translated, it gives CASSPGTGTHEQYF.

At least ten counts were recorded for this clonotype. This chain joins TRBV18 and TRBJ2-5; D possibly corresponds to TRBD2 (6 bases). This CDR3 is built from 15 residues. Germline CDR1 KGHSH, CDR2 LQKENI. Trimming shortened V by 3 bases and J by 2 bases, and 13 bases separated the two germline ends. The CDR3: CASSPRGGVQETQYF. CDR3 sequence (DNA): TGTGCCAGCTCACCGAGAGGCGGGGTTCAAGAGACCCAGTACTTC.

Only a few counts were recorded for this clonotype. The V and J genes are TRBV27 and TRBJ1-6; D unresolved. Germline CDR1 and CDR2: MNHEY and SMNVEV (reference sequence). The CDR3 extends over 15 amino acids. V was pared by 3 bases and J by 5 bases, with 11 bases between. The CDR3 nucleotides are TGTGCCAGCAGTTTCTTTCGGGAGGATAATTCACCCCTCCACTTT. Protein sequence: CASSFFREDNSPLHF.

Ten or more counts support this clonotype. The gene calls are TRBV10-3 and TRBJ2-1, with D perhaps being TRBD1 or TRBD2 (5 bases each). This CDR3 has 13 amino acids. CDR1 and CDR2 (germline): ENHRY, SYGVKD. V was shortened by 0 bases and J by 13 bases, with 13 bases between the two germline ends. The CDR3 loop is CAISESRGTVQFF. For the CDR3, the DNA is TGTGCCATCAGTGAGTCGCGAGGGACGGTTCAGTTCTTC.

This clonotype appeared many times. This chain joins TRBV10-3 and TRBJ2-1, with 7 bases lining up with TRBD1. V was clipped by 7 bases and J by 6 bases; unmatched bases: 12. CDR3 size: 15 residues. Germline assignment: CDR1 ENHRY and CDR2 SYGVKD. Written as DNA, the CDR3 is TGTGCCATCAATATGAGACAGGGACAACTCAATGAGCAGTTCTTC. This codes for CAINMRQGQLNEQFF.

This clonotype was recorded at least ten times. The chain has TRBV29-1 and TRBJ1-2, with TRBD1 as a possible D gene (5 bases). The V gene's germline CDR1 is SQVTM and CDR2 ANQGSEA. The V end lost 6 bases, the J end lost 1 base, and 18 bases lay between the germline ends. There are 15 residues in the CDR3. CDR3 in DNA: TGCAGCGTCGACAGTGACGAGAAGTATAACTATGGCTACACCTTC. Amino acids: CSVDSDEKYNYGYTF.

This clonotype appeared a few times. The chain is built from TRBV7-2 and TRBJ2-7, with D unresolved. The CDR3 extends over 14 amino acids. In germline, CDR1 is SGHTA, CDR2 FQGNSA. Trimming removed 4 bases from V and 0 bases from J, with 10 bases in between. The CDR3, as DNA: TGTGCCAGCAGCTCCAATCCGAGCTCCTACGAGCAGTACTTC. Its translation: CASSSNPSSYEQYF.

The chain couples TRBV10-3 to TRBJ1-4; D is ambiguous. CDR1 and CDR2 (germline): ENHRY, SYGVKD. The ends were cut back, 3 bases at V and 5 bases at J, with 7 bases in the middle. The CDR3 runs to 13 residues. CDR3 sequence (DNA): TGTGCCATCAGTGAACGAGGAAATGAAAAACTGTTTTTT. Protein product: CAISERGNEKLFF.

This clonotype was counted between two and nine times. CDR3 loop: CASRVSANTGELFF. The CDR3 coding sequence is TGTGCCAGCAGGGTATCAGCGAACACCGGGGAGCTGTTTTTT. The genes are TRBV2 and TRBJ2-2; D remains ambiguous. V was pared by 6 bases and J by 0 bases, with 8 bases between. CDR3 length: 14 residues. The germline gives CDR1 SNHLY, CDR2 FYNNEI.

This clonotype was detected ten times or more. V and J are TRBV5-1 and TRBJ2-3; D possibly corresponds to TRBD1 (5 bases). Germline V gene sequence: CDR1 SGHRS, CDR2 YFSETQ. The CDR3 runs to 15 residues. The germline V and J ends were trimmed by 2 bases and 0 bases, with 10 bases remaining between them. The CDR3, as DNA: TGCGCCAGCAGCTTTGCAGGGCCAAGCACAGATACGCAGTATTTT. This translates into CASSFAGPSTDTQYF. Together with reference TRBV5-1 and TRBJ2-3, the CDR3 gives the full variable domain: KAGVTQTPRYLIKTRGQQVTLSCSPISGHRSVSWYQQTPGQGLQFLFEYFSETQRNKGNFPGRFSGRQFSNSRSEMNVSTLELGDSALYLCASSFAGPSTDTQYFGPGTRLTVL.

This clonotype appeared a few times. J is TRBJ2-7 and V is TRBV2, with D possibly being TRBD1 (5 bases). With 0 bases removed from V and 0 bases from J, the gap between germline ends came to 9 bases. The CDR3 consists of 15 residues. Germline-derived CDR1 and CDR2 are SNHLY and FYNNEI. Here the CDR3 DNA reads TGTGCCAGCAGTGAAGCGCAGACAGACTCCTACGAGCAGTACTTC. The encoded protein is CASSEAQTDSYEQYF. Looking up the rest from reference TRBV2 and TRBJ2-7 gives the full variable domain: EPEVTQTPSHQVTQMGQEVILRCVPISNHLYFYWYRQILGQKVEFLVSFYNNEISEKSEIFDDQFSVERPDGSNFTLKIRSTKLEDSAMYFCASSEAQTDSYEQYFGPGTRLTVT.

This chain connects TRBV10-3 to TRBJ2-3, with no clear D. Trimming took 11 bases from V and 0 from J, leaving 18 bases between them. The CDR3 consists of 15 residues. Germline V CDR1 and CDR2: ENHRY, SYGVKD. As DNA, the CDR3 is TGTGCCTCACGACTGGATGTTTCTAGCACAGATACGCAGTATTTT. It is translated as CASRLDVSSTDTQYF.

The chain is built from TRBV6-2 or TRBV6-3 and TRBJ2-1; maybe TRBD1 (6 bases). From germline, CDR1 is MNHEY and CDR2 SVGEGT. There are 13 residues in the CDR3. The CDR3 DNA is TGTGGCGCACAGGGTATAGATTACAATGAGCAGTTCTTC. Its protein product is CGAQGIDYNEQFF.

J is TRBJ1-5 and V is TRBV10-3, with 11 bases identical to TRBD1. Per germline, CDR1 ENHRY and CDR2 SYGVKD. V lost 6 bases to trimming and J lost 9 bases; unmatched junction nucleotides: 4. CDR3 length: 13 residues. The CDR3 sequence: CAISGQGARPQHF. The CDR3 region has the DNA TGTGCCATCAGCGGACAGGGGGCAAGGCCCCAGCATTTT.

This clonotype was found many times. CDR3 sequence reads: CASRRGYGYTF. CDR3 sequence (DNA): TGTGCCAGCAGACGGGGATATGGCTACACCTTC. This sequence joins TRBV6-2 or TRBV6-3 and TRBJ1-2; D not certain. There are 11 residues in the CDR3. V lost 6 bases, J lost 5 bases, and 7 bases lay in between. Germline values: CDR1 MNHEY, CDR2 SVGEGT.

This clonotype has ten or more counts. The V call is TRBV5-1, the J call TRBJ1-1; D is unclear. The CDR3 runs to 13 residues. The V gene's germline CDR1 is SGHRS and CDR2 YFSETQ. V was clipped by 1 base and J by 3 bases, with 7 bases between them. The CDR3 loop reads CASSLSGYTEAFF. For the CDR3, the DNA is TGCGCCAGCAGCTTGTCCGGATACACTGAAGCTTTCTTT.

The chain employs TRBV4-1 and TRBJ1-4; tentative D call: TRBD1 (5 bases). Trimming cost V 0 bases and J 7 bases, with 18 bases left between them. Germline V gives CDR1 MGHRA, CDR2 YSYEKL. The CDR3 spans 17 residues. The CDR3 nucleotides are TGCGCCAGCAGCCAAGAACCTCTCGTCGGGGCTATTGAAAAACTGTTTTTT. Amino acid sequence: CASSQEPLVGAIEKLFF.

This clonotype was counted ten times or more. The chain recombines TRBV12-3 or TRBV12-4 with TRBJ1-4; D not certain. There are 14 residues in the CDR3. The V and J ends lost 6 bases and 3 bases respectively, with 11 bases between them. CDR3 amino acids: CASSMGRANEKLFF. For the CDR3, the DNA is TGTGCCAGCAGCATGGGGAGAGCTAATGAAAAACTGTTTTTT.

This clonotype has only a few counts. The chain combines TRBV28 with TRBJ2-1, with 8 bases aligning to TRBD1. V dropped 6 bases and J dropped 3; count of bases not matched to a gene: 7. There are 15 residues in the CDR3. From germline, CDR1 is MDHEN and CDR2 SYDVKM. CDR3 in DNA: TGTGCCAGCAGGGGAGGCAGGGGGCTCTACAATGAGCAGTTCTTC. It yields the protein CASRGGRGLYNEQFF.

Many counts were recorded for this clonotype. The chain is built from TRBV7-9 and TRBJ1-2; D unresolved. Trimming took off 5 bases at V and 12 bases at J, with 4 bases between the two ends. Germline V gene sequence: CDR1 SEHNR, CDR2 FQNEAQ (reference sequence). This CDR3 is 8 amino acids long. Written as DNA, the CDR3 is TGTGCCAGCAGCCTTGACACCTTC. This gives the protein CASSLDTF.

J is TRBJ2-5 and V is TRBV25-1; D is undetermined. Germline CDR1 MGHDK, CDR2 SYGVNS. Trimming pared 2 bases from V and 3 bases from J, leaving 4 bases between. The CDR3 is 12 residues long. CDR3 coding DNA: TGTGCCAGCAGTGAACGGGAAGAGACCCAGTACTTC. This codes for CASSEREETQYF.

This clonotype was seen a few times. The gene calls are TRBV7-2 and TRBJ2-3; D is unclear. This CDR3 comprises 14 residues. Trimming stripped 1 base from V and 6 bases from J, with 11 bases between. Germline CDR1 is SGHTA and CDR2 is FQGNSA. The CDR3 region is CASSLGAFTDTQYF. DNA for the CDR3: TGTGCCAGCAGCTTAGGAGCCTTCACGGATACGCAGTATTTT.

The chain combines TRBV7-2 with TRBJ1-1; no clear D. V was pared by 1 base and J by 1 base, with 7 bases between. This CDR3 has 14 residues. Per germline, CDR1 SGHTA and CDR2 FQGNSA. CDR3 coding DNA: TGTGCCAGCAGCTTAGTTTACCAGAACACTGAAGCTTTCTTT. It encodes CASSLVYQNTEAFF.

This clonotype occurred many times. The chain is built from TRBV5-4 and TRBJ2-5, with D perhaps TRBD2 (6 bases). This CDR3 contains 14 residues. From germline, CDR1 is SGHNT and CDR2 YYREEE (reference sequence). V lost 4 bases and J lost 0, with 10 bases in between. The CDR3 coding sequence is TGTGCCAGCAGCATGGGAGGAAACCAAGAGACCCAGTACTTC. Translating it yields CASSMGGNQETQYF.

There are many counts of this clonotype. The rearrangement uses TRBV6-5 and TRBJ2-3, with 10 bases fitting TRBD1. Losses at the gene ends were 5 bases for V and 7 bases for J; bases not matched to a gene: 6. This CDR3 is 14 amino acids long. The germline gives CDR1 MNHEY, CDR2 SVGAGI. The CDR3 here is CASSLDRGLNTQYF. DNA of the CDR3: TGTGCCAGCAGTCTCGACAGGGGGCTCAATACGCAGTATTTT.

This clonotype has only a few counts. The chain combines TRBV7-2 with TRBJ2-7; possible D gene TRBD1, 5 bases. The V and J ends lost 7 bases and 6 bases respectively, with 16 bases between them. The CDR3 loop spans 13 amino acids. CDR1 and CDR2 (germline): SGHTA, FQGNSA. This chain's CDR3 is CASTITRVGEQYF. The DNA for the CDR3 is TGTGCCAGCACTATTACCAGGGTTGGCGAGCAGTACTTC.

The chain has TRBV10-3 and TRBJ2-7, with TRBD1 identical over 7 bases. V trimming: 1 base; J trimming: 6 bases; junction bases outside the gene matches: 9. The CDR3 is 15 amino acids. Germline V lookup: CDR1 ENHRY, CDR2 SYGVKD. The CDR3 protein is CAISELTGFGGEQYF. CDR3 sequence (DNA): TGTGCCATCAGTGAGTTGACAGGGTTCGGCGGCGAGCAGTACTTC.

V and J are TRBV11-2 and TRBJ2-5, with D perhaps TRBD2 (6 bases). The germline CDR1 and CDR2 sequences are SGHAT and FQNNGV. The V end was cut by 2 bases, the J end by 5 bases, with 21 bases between. CDR3 length: 17 amino acids. The chain's CDR3 is CASSLPLRLVREETQYF. CDR3 nucleotides: TGTGCCAGCAGCTTACCCCTTAGACTAGTACGAGAGGAGACCCAGTACTTC.